This T cell receptor beta chain was found in a study of blood T cell repertoires in COVID-19 (dated by TCRdb to the early 2020s). As for the study more broadly: Samples from collaborators originated in the United States, Italy and Spain and spanned both the acute and convalescent phases of COVID-19. Samples were obtained from the ongoing ImmuneRACE study (first 160 participants) and from about 1,300 subjects provided by 6 global collaborators. A freely available public database, intended as a resource for researchers studying the immune response to SARS-CoV-2, is where the repertoires were released. The material from the prospective study consisted of cDNA or gDNA derived from T cells, B-cell-depleted T cells, or PBMCs. Deeply sampled blood TCRbeta repertoires from subjects exposed to, actively infected with, or recovered from COVID-19 were included in the dataset. Where available, HLA class I and class II types were taken from metadata supplied by the sample provider and were not determined by assay-based typing. Sample metadata almost always included a de-identified subject ID, COVID-19 status, age in years and sex.

The CDR3 spans 18 residues, from the cysteine through the phenylalanine. Only the CDR3 portion is preserved as DNA: 54 bases, with reading frame beginning at the first base. Ends trimmed: V by 5 bases, J by 0 bases; bases unmatched to a gene: 6. Based on the germline V gene (reference sequence), the CDR1 and CDR2 sequences are PRHDT and FYEKMQ. TCRbeta CDR3 regions were amplified from genomic DNA using the immunoSEQ Assay, a bias-controlled multiplex PCR. The paper's data handling went like this. Nucleated cell counts per sample were estimated from amplification of reference gene primers within the assay. To quantify the absolute abundance of each unique TCRbeta CDR3 rearrangement, sequence reads were collapsed and filtered. For each sample, productive Simpson clonality was calculated by taking the square root of Simpson's diversity index across productive rearrangements. TCRdb holds this immuneACCESS table with in-frame rearrangements only. Some clones are missing; in checked studies, unresolved V genes explain under half, and the rest has no known cause. V, J and clone size derive from that table, while D and trimming were established from the DNA sequence. This sample lists about 230,000 clones; 70% to 90% were detected once. Around 10% of the sample is taken by the ten largest.

About this clone itself: This clone's antigen is unknown. Per-base qualities were not stored, and no clone one base away is much larger.

Broad study findings and their caveats: Clinical and demographic metadata were provided uncurated, with the amount varying by source and participant.

In Seattle, one collaborating source enrolled patients while the infection was active and tracked those patients longitudinally over the course of disease. Collaborating institutions collected whole blood in K2EDTA tubes following their own protocols. For TCRbeta analysis, collaborator samples were shipped as frozen whole blood, as isolated PBMCs, or as DNA extracted from either sample type. Source material: peripheral blood. The chain is made from TRBV13 and TRBJ2-3, with 15 central nucleotides matching TRBD2. The TCR comes from a man over 45 with COVID-19, enrolled during active disease. CDR3 reads: CASSGGTSGGSSTDTQYF. The nucleotide sequence is TGTGCCAGCAGCGGAGGGACTAGCGGGGGGTCTAGCACAGATACGCAGTATTTT.